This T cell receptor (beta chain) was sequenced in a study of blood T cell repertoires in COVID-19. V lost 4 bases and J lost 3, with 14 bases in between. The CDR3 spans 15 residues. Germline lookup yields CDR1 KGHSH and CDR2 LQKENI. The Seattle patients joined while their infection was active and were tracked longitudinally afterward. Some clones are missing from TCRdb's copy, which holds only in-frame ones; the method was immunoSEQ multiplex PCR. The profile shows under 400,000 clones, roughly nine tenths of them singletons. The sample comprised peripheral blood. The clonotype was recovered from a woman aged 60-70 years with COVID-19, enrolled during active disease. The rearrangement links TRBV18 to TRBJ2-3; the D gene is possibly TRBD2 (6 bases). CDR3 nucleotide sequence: TGTGCCAGCTCACTCGGGGACTCGGAGACAGATACGCAGTATTTT. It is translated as CASSLGDSETDTQYF.